The clone carrying this T cell receptor (beta chain) was counted many times. The data were obtained in a study of CD8 T cells in ankylosing spondylitis. Using its own MiXCR run on the 5' RACE reads, TCRdb lists one record per CDR3 protein. The data hold 200,000 to 300,000 distinct CDR3 sequences, with 10% to 13% observed a single time. CDR3 size: 19 residues. CDR1 is SSHAT and CDR2 is FNYEAQ in the germline V gene (reference sequence). With V trimmed by 5 bases and J by 9 bases, 16 bases remained unmatched. This TCR was recovered from a male donor with ankylosing spondylitis or in good health (not recorded which). This chain links TRBV7-7 with TRBJ2-1; 16 bases map to TRBD2. Sequenced sample: blood, either unsorted or a sorted T cell fraction (not recorded which). The DNA for the CDR3 is TGTGCCAGCAGCCCGAGCGGGACTAGCGGGGGGGCGGCAAGGGCTGAGCAGTTCTTC. Its protein product is CASSPSGTSGGAARAEQFF. The full variable domain, its missing parts supplied by reference TRBV7-7 and TRBJ2-1, is GAGVSQSPRYKVTKRGQDVTLRCDPISSHATLYWYQQALGQGPEFLTYFNYEAQPDKSGLPSDRFSAERPEGSISTLTIQRTEQRDSAMYRCASSPSGTSGGAARAEQFFGPGTRLTVL.